The sequence of this T cell receptor beta chain was determined in a study of shared clonotypes between healthy human individuals. Turning to the study itself: Three CD4 naive, three CD4 memory, two CD8 naive and one CD8 memory plate were used per donor.

V shed 1 base and J shed 0 bases, with 13 bases lying between them. This CDR3 spans 17 amino acids. From germline, CDR1 is MGHDK and CDR2 SYGVNS. Sorted-subset replicate PCRs used 150 to 200 ng of genomic DNA. This amount corresponded to 33,000 or so T cell genomes. The protocol was immunoSEQ multiplex PCR, while the TCRdb copy is restricted to in-frame clones and leaves out a portion. In the table there are 600,000 to 700,000 clones, about three quarters of which are singletons. Study results and caveats: Between a few donors, naive CD4 clonotypes were shared at a level of about 5%. Sequencing depth was expected to influence donor clonotype sharing.

Concerning this clone: Its specificity is unknown.

This TCR was sampled from a woman in her 30s in good health. This chain connects TRBV25-1 to TRBJ1-5; perhaps TRBD1 as D (6 bases). Sequenced material: memory CD4+ T cells sorted from blood. Subset reported: CD45RA-negative fraction. CDR3 nucleotides: TGTGCCAGCAGTGAATCAAAGGACAGCTATAGCAATCAGCCCCAGCATTTT. Amino acids: CASSESKDSYSNQPQHF.